Sequencing of this T cell receptor beta chain was carried out in a study of T cell changes during pregnancy in multiple sclerosis. The protocol was immunoSEQ multiplex PCR, while the TCRdb copy is restricted to in-frame clones and leaves out a portion. The sample yields fewer than 15,000 clones, approximately 83% seen once. This CDR3 has 11 residues. The V end lost 4 bases, the J end lost 7 bases, and 8 bases lay between the germline ends. Germline values: CDR1 DFQATT, CDR2 SNEGSKA (reference sequence). This clone was picked up one time. This clonotype originated in a female donor with multiple sclerosis, enrolled in a pregnancy study. The rearrangement links TRBV20-1 to TRBJ2-1; D gene uncertain. Specimen: CD8+ T cells from peripheral blood mononuclear cells, collected in the first trimester of pregnancy. The CDR3 DNA follows: TGCAGTGCTAACTTGTGGAATGAGCAGTTCTTC. Amino acid sequence: CSANLWNEQFF.